This passage covers 16 T cell receptor beta chains from one sample sequenced in a study of blood T cell repertoires in COVID-19. Some clones are missing from TCRdb's copy, which holds only in-frame ones; the method was immunoSEQ multiplex PCR. The sample carries about 210,000 clones, 92% recorded once. Sequences were obtained from peripheral blood. These receptors were collected from a man between 25 and 39 years old with acute or convalescent COVID-19.

The rearrangement links TRBV4-1 to TRBJ2-2, with D possibly matching TRBD2 (5 bases). The germline gives CDR1 MGHRA, CDR2 YSYEKL. V lost 0 bases and J 7 bases, leaving 15 bases between the germline ends. This CDR3 spans 16 amino acids. This chain's CDR3 is CASSQDLTRYDGELFF. CDR3 DNA sequence: TGCGCCAGCAGCCAAGATTTAACTAGGTATGACGGGGAGCTGTTTTTT.

V and J are TRBV7-9 and TRBJ2-2; the match to TRBD1 covers 10 bases. Germline CDR1 and CDR2: SEHNR and FQNEAQ (reference sequence). The CDR3 is 15 amino acids. The ends lost 6 bases at V and 3 bases at J; junction bases unmatched: 4. The CDR3 DNA reads as TGTGCCAGCAGACGACAGGGGGCGGACACCGGGGAGCTGTTTTTT. It is translated as CASRRQGADTGELFF.

The CDR3 is CASSDRGPPYEQYF. The CDR3 nucleotides read TGTGCCAGCAGTGATCGAGGGCCCCCCTACGAGCAGTACTTC. The V and J genes are TRBV6-1 and TRBJ2-7; TRBD2 is a possible D gene (5 bases). Looked up from germline, CDR1 is MNHNS and CDR2 is SASEGT. V lost 3 bases and J lost 2, with 11 bases in between. This CDR3 has 14 residues.

The chain combines TRBV7-2 with TRBJ2-5; 8 nucleotides line up with TRBD2. The CDR3 length is 13 residues. With V trimmed by 5 bases and J by 10 bases, 9 bases remained unmatched. Germline loops: CDR1 SGHTA, CDR2 FQGNSA. Here the CDR3 reads CASSRYGGGIQYF. In nucleotides, the CDR3 is TGTGCCAGCAGCCGTTACGGGGGGGGGATCCAGTACTTC.

The V and J genes are TRBV6-4 and TRBJ1-5; D is unclear. CDR1 and CDR2 (germline): MRHNA, SNTAGT. V lost 4 bases to trimming and J lost 3 bases, with 4 bases between them. The CDR3 extends over 12 amino acids. The CDR3 loop is CASSAYNQPQHF. For the CDR3, the DNA is TGTGCCAGCAGTGCCTACAATCAGCCCCAGCATTTT.

The V and J genes are TRBV14 and TRBJ1-2, with 7 bases that match TRBD1. J was trimmed by 3 bases and V by 0 bases; bases with no gene match: 4. The CDR3 contains 15 residues. The V gene's germline CDR1 is SGHDN and CDR2 FVKESK. The CDR3 loop reads CASSQDTGADYGYTF. The CDR3 coding sequence is TGTGCCAGCAGCCAAGATACAGGGGCGGACTATGGCTACACCTTC. Full variable domain (rest looked up from reference TRBV14 and TRBJ1-2): EAGVTQFPSHSVIEKGQTVTLRCDPISGHDNLYWYRRVMGKEIKFLLHFVKESKQDESGMPNNRFLAERTGGTYSTLKVQPAELEDSGVYFCASSQDTGADYGYTFGSGTRLTVV.

In this sample, this clone turned up once. This chain links TRBV13 with TRBJ2-2; D gene uncertain. The CDR3 consists of 12 residues. Germline V gene sequence: CDR1 PRHDT, CDR2 FYEKMQ (reference sequence). Trimming shortened V by 3 bases and J by 5 bases, and 4 bases separated the two germline ends. This CDR3 reads CASSFSTGELFF. CDR3 bases: TGTGCCAGCAGCTTCTCTACCGGGGAGCTGTTTTTT.

The chain uses TRBV4-1 and TRBJ2-5; TRBD2 is a possible D gene (6 bases). The length of the CDR3 is 15 residues. V lost 0 bases and J lost 2, with 10 bases in between. Germline-derived CDR1 and CDR2 are MGHRA and YSYEKL. The CDR3 nucleotides read TGCGCCAGCAGCCAAGATTTGCGGGGACAAGAGACCCAGTACTTC. It translates to CASSQDLRGQETQYF.

The chain has TRBV9 and TRBJ1-6, with D perhaps TRBD1 (6 bases). V lost 3 bases to trimming and J lost 8 bases, with 12 bases between them. Germline CDR1 is SGDLS and CDR2 is YYNGEE. The CDR3 is made up of 14 amino acids. The CDR3 region has the DNA TGTGCCAGCAGCGCCACAGGGATCCATTCACCCCTCCACTTT. Amino acid sequence: CASSATGIHSPLHF.

This clone was seen only once. The genes are TRBV30 and TRBJ2-7; maybe TRBD2 (5 bases). V was trimmed by 2 bases and J by 1 base, leaving 12 bases between them. Germline loops: CDR1 GTSNPN, CDR2 SVGIG (reference sequence). The CDR3 spans 14 residues. The CDR3 DNA reads TGTGCCTGGAGTTGGCCAGCGGAATCCTACGAGCAGTACTTC. Translated, it gives CAWSWPAESYEQYF.

This clone came up once. The CDR3 loop is CASSRDRGRGYTF. The CDR3 nucleotides read TGTGCCAGCAGTCGCGACAGGGGGCGCGGCTACACCTTC. This chain joins TRBV2 and TRBJ1-2; 10 bases agree with TRBD1. V shed 5 bases and J 8 bases; nucleotides not matched to a gene: 5. This CDR3 spans 13 amino acids. Per the germline V gene, CDR1 is SNHLY and CDR2 is FYNNEI.

The V call is TRBV14, the J call TRBJ1-6; unclear D gene. This CDR3 has 13 residues. Germline lookup yields CDR1 SGHDN and CDR2 FVKESK. The V gene lost 3 bases and the J gene lost 11 bases, with 11 bases spanning the gap. In nucleotides, the CDR3 is TGTGCCAGCAGCCAGACGGCGGGGACACCCCTCCACTTT. Protein product: CASSQTAGTPLHF.

CDR3 in amino acids: CASSSGQVNQPQHF. The CDR3, as DNA: TGTGCCAGCTCGTCGGGACAGGTGAATCAGCCCCAGCATTTT. The J gene is TRBJ1-5, the V gene TRBV7-2, with 8 bases fitting TRBD1. The CDR3 has 14 amino acids. V shed 8 bases, J shed 4 bases, and the junction held 7 bases outside the gene matches. Germline loops: CDR1 SGHTA, CDR2 FQGNSA.

The chain has TRBV5-4 and TRBJ2-5, with D possibly matching TRBD1 (7 bases). CDR3 length equals 15 residues. The V gene lost 4 bases and the J gene lost 0 bases, with 13 bases spanning the gap. CDR1 is SGHNT and CDR2 is YYREEE in the germline V gene (reference sequence). CDR3 loop: CASSAGQRNQETQYF. The CDR3 DNA reads TGTGCCAGCAGCGCGGGACAGCGGAACCAAGAGACCCAGTACTTC.

The chain joins TRBV28 to TRBJ2-2, with a possible D match to TRBD1 (6 bases). The V gene's germline CDR1 is MDHEN and CDR2 SYDVKM. The V gene lost 3 bases and the J gene lost 7 bases, with 9 bases spanning the gap. The length of the CDR3 is 13 residues. For the CDR3, the DNA is TGTGCCAGCAGTTTGTCACAGGGCGGGGAGCTGTTTTTT. It yields the protein CASSLSQGGELFF.

The rearrangement links TRBV28 to TRBJ2-1; D is possibly TRBD2 (6 bases). Trimming took off 2 bases at V and 6 bases at J, with 23 bases between the two ends. Germline V gives CDR1 MDHEN, CDR2 SYDVKM. The CDR3 totals 18 residues. This CDR3 is CASSLIMILTRDLNEQFF. The CDR3 nucleotides are TGTGCCAGCAGTTTAATTATGATCCTGACTAGAGACCTCAATGAGCAGTTCTTC.